These T cell receptor beta chains were read from a single sample in a study of cytomegalovirus exposure and HLA in healthy donors. Here immunoSEQ multiplex PCR was the method, and the copy in TCRdb shows in-frame clones only, minus some. The sample includes 150,000 to 200,000 clones, around 77% of them seen just once. The sample was PBMCs. These receptors were obtained from a man aged 60 to 69 in good health and CMV-seronegative. CDR3s include the opening cysteine and the closing phenylalanine or tryptophan. The D gene is left open where the match is weak. Clone size, where shown, is once, few, many, or a class for clones that have expanded.

clone_size	v_call	d_call	j_call	cdr3_aa	cdr3_nt
.	TRBV7-9	TRBD2	TRBJ2-1	CASSHPGLAGDNEQFF	TGTGCCAGCAGCCATCCGGGACTAGCGGGAGACAATGAGCAGTTCTTC
.	TRBV28	TRBD1	TRBJ1-5	CASSPRQGAFHQPQHF	TGTGCCAGCAGCCCCCGACAGGGGGCATTTCATCAGCCCCAGCATTTT
.	TRBV27	TRBD1	TRBJ2-7	CASSRDRGYSYEQYF	TGTGCCAGCAGCCGGGACAGGGGTTACTCCTACGAGCAGTACTTC
.	TRBV6-1	TRBD1	TRBJ1-5	CATRVGQTSNQPQHF	TGTGCCACCAGGGTGGGACAGACCAGCAATCAGCCCCAGCATTTT
.	TRBV29-1	.	TRBJ1-4	CSIIQGNEKLFF	TGCAGCATCATACAGGGAAATGAAAAACTGTTTTTT
.	TRBV5-4	.	TRBJ2-2	CASSVTGTLTGELFF	TGTGCCAGCAGCGTTACCGGGACTTTAACGGGGGAGCTGTTTTTT
.	TRBV6-7	.	TRBJ1-1	CASSYSGPGDTEAFF	TGTGCCAGCAGTTACTCGGGGCCGGGGGACACTGAAGCTTTCTTT
once	TRBV19	.	TRBJ2-2	CASSILEGPTGELFF	TGTGCCAGTAGTATCCTGGAGGGGCCCACCGGGGAGCTGTTTTTT
once	TRBV15	.	TRBJ1-4	CATSRDQGANEKLFF	TGTGCCACCAGCAGAGACCAGGGTGCTAATGAAAAACTGTTTTTT
.	TRBV4-1	TRBD2	TRBJ2-1	CASSQDVTSSYNEQFF	TGCGCCAGCAGCCAAGATGTGACTAGCAGTTACAATGAGCAGTTCTTC
once	TRBV7-9	.	TRBJ2-7	CASSSGTSYEQYF	TGTGCCAGCAGCTCGGGAACCTCCTACGAGCAGTACTTC
.	TRBV5-6	.	TRBJ2-5	CASSSSGAGETQYF	TGTGCCAGCAGCTCCTCAGGGGCAGGAGAGACCCAGTACTTC
.	TRBV2	TRBD2	TRBJ2-7	CASSEAGGAYEQYF	TGTGCCAGCAGTGAGGCGGGGGGGGCCTACGAGCAGTACTTC
.	TRBV5-1	TRBD2	TRBJ2-7	CASSSGLAGSYEQYF	TGCGCCAGCAGCTCGGGACTAGCGGGTTCCTACGAGCAGTACTTC
.	TRBV19	TRBD1	TRBJ1-5	CASSTPTGGGGQPQNF	TGTGCCAGTAGTACCCCGACAGGGGGTGGCGGTCAGCCCCAGAATTTT
.	TRBV6-1	.	TRBJ1-5	CASSEKGVAYQPQHF	TGTGCCAGCAGTGAAAAGGGGGTCGCCTATCAGCCCCAGCATTTT
.	TRBV19	.	TRBJ2-1	CASSSFGGFYNEQFF	TGTGCCAGTAGTAGCTTTGGGGGCTTCTACAATGAGCAGTTCTTC
.	TRBV7-2	.	TRBJ2-5	CASSLARGMKETQYF	TGTGCCAGCAGCTTAGCCCGGGGGATGAAAGAGACCCAGTACTTC
once	TRBV7-9	TRBD1	TRBJ2-2	CASGQGAHVGELFF	TGTGCCAGCGGTCAGGGGGCGCATGTCGGGGAGCTGTTTTTT
.	TRBV7-2	.	TRBJ1-5	CASSLVGERAQPQNF	TGTGCCAGCAGCTTGGTCGGGGAACGGGCTCAGCCCCAGAATTTT
.	TRBV15	TRBD1	TRBJ2-3	CATSRGTWMRGQEDTDTQYF	TGTGCCACCAGCAGAGGTACGTGGATGAGGGGACAGGAGGACACAGATACGCAGTATTTT
.	TRBV12-5	TRBD2	TRBJ2-1	CASGLASGRAGEQFF	TGTGCTAGTGGTTTGGCTAGCGGGAGGGCCGGTGAGCAGTTCTTC
.	TRBV5-1	TRBD1	TRBJ1-5	CASSSGTGRSNQPQHF	TGCGCCAGCAGCTCGGGGACAGGGAGGAGCAATCAGCCCCAGCATTTT
.	TRBV28	TRBD1	TRBJ1-5	CASISRPGTGGAGISVQPQHF	TGTGCCAGCATTTCCCGCCCCGGGACAGGGGGCGCGGGGATAAGTGTTCAGCCCCAGCATTTT
.	TRBV15	TRBD1	TRBJ1-5	CATSRDNRGVNQPQHF	TGTGCCACCAGCAGAGATAACAGGGGAGTTAATCAGCCCCAGCATTTT
.	TRBV19	.	TRBJ1-2	CASSPPSRNYGYPF	TGTGCCAGTAGTCCCCCGTCTCGGAACTATGGCTACCCCTTC
.	TRBV4-2	TRBD2	TRBJ2-2	CASSQEPRGVTGELFF	TGTGCCAGCAGCCAAGAGCCCCGGGGGGTCACCGGGGAGCTGTTTTTT
.	TRBV29-1	TRBD1	TRBJ1-2	CSVVGRGEGYPF	TGCAGCGTTGTCGGCAGGGGGGAAGGCTACCCCTTC
.	TRBV30	.	TRBJ1-1	CAWEGTSNTEAFF	TGTGCCTGGGAGGGGACTTCGAACACTGAAGCTTTCTTT
.	TRBV19	TRBD1	TRBJ1-3	CASSTRTGQGIGNTIYF	TGTGCCAGTAGTACCCGGACAGGCCAAGGAATTGGAAACACCATATATTTT
.	TRBV7-9	TRBD1	TRBJ2-3	CASSILGTGGKDTQYF	TGTGCCAGCAGCATACTCGGGACAGGGGGTAAGGATACGCAGTATTTT
.	TRBV7-9	.	TRBJ1-5	CSSSSTGIVGFSQPQHF	TGTTCCAGCAGCTCAACCGGGATTGTTGGGTTTAGTCAGCCCCAGCATTTT
.	TRBV11-2	TRBD1	TRBJ2-7	CASSFYLGQGEQYF	TGTGCCAGCAGCTTTTATCTGGGACAGGGTGAGCAGTACTTC
.	TRBV5-1	TRBD2	TRBJ2-1	CASSSRLAGGHAEQFF	TGCGCCAGCAGTAGCCGACTAGCGGGGGGGCACGCTGAGCAGTTCTTC